Listed here are 4 T cell receptor beta chains from one sample, sequenced in a study of T cells after posttransplantation cyclophosphamide. Clones were read by immunoSEQ multiplex PCR, and TCRdb kept only the in-frame ones, dropping some. This table holds fewer than 3,000 clones, less than 70% found once. Cyclophosphamide on days +3 and +4 followed busulfan-fludarabine conditioning and a marrow graft. The sample was PBMCs, taken 30 days after allogeneic stem cell transplant with posttransplant cyclophosphamide. The receptors come from a male patient over 55 who received an allogeneic stem cell transplant from a related donor and was CMV-positive. The graft donor may have contributed some T cells.

The chain carries TRBV9 and TRBJ2-7, with 9 bases matching TRBD2. This CDR3 has 17 residues. CDR1 is SGDLS, CDR2 YYNGEE, per germline. With 2 bases clipped from V and 4 bases from J, the junction kept 13 bases outside the gene matches. CDR3: CASSVSSVAGAGYEQYF. CDR3 nucleotides: TGTGCCAGCAGCGTCTCCTCGGTAGCGGGGGCCGGATACGAGCAGTACTTC.

This clone is large. The chain recombines TRBV2 with TRBJ2-2; D unresolved. The CDR3 length is 12 residues. CDR1 and CDR2 from the germline V gene are SNHLY and FYNNEI. The V end lost 2 bases, the J end lost 6 bases, and 4 bases lay between the germline ends. This CDR3 is CASSESAGELFF. CDR3 coding DNA: TGTGCCAGCAGTGAATCAGCCGGGGAGCTGTTTTTT.

This clone was observed once. The rearrangement joins TRBV11-3 to TRBJ2-7, with 7 bases identical to TRBD1. The CDR3 sequence is 15 residues long. The V and J ends lost 3 bases and 2 bases, in that order; junction bases with no gene match: 7. Germline V gene lookup returns CDR1 SGHNT and CDR2 YENEEA. This CDR3 reads CASSFGGQSTYEQYF. CDR3 coding DNA: TGTGCCAGCAGCTTTGGGGGACAGAGTACCTACGAGCAGTACTTC.

This chain connects TRBV4-1 to TRBJ1-6, with 10 bases lining up with TRBD1. The CDR3 totals 18 residues. V was clipped by 0 bases and J by 8 bases; unmatched bases: 10. The germline V gene has CDR1 MGHRA and CDR2 YSYEKL. The CDR3 loop is CASSQEGPTGTGDSPLHF. The DNA of the CDR3 is TGCGCCAGCAGCCAAGAAGGGCCCACCGGGACAGGGGATTCACCCCTCCACTTT.